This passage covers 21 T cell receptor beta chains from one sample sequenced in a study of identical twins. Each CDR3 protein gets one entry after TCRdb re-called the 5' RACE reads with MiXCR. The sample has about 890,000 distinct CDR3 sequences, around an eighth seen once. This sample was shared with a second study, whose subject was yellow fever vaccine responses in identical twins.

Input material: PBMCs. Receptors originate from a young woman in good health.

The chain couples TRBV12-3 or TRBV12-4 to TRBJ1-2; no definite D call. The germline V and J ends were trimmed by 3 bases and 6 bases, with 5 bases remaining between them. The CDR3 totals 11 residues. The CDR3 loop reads CASSFLDGYTF. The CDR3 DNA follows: TGTGCCAGCAGTTTCCTAGATGGCTACACCTTC.

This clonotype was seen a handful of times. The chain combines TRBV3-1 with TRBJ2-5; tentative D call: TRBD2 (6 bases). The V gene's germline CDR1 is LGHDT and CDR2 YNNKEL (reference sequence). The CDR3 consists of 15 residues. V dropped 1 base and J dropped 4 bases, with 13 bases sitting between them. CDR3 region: CASSQVHGTGETQYF. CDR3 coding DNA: TGTGCCAGCAGCCAAGTTCACGGGACTGGAGAGACCCAGTACTTC.

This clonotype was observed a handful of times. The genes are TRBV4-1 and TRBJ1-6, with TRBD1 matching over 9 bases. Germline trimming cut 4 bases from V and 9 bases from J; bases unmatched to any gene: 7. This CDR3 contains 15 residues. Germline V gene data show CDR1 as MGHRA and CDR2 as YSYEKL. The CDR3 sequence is CASSRPGQGSSPLHF. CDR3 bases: TGCGCCAGCAGCCGGCCGGGACAGGGTTCTTCACCCCTCCACTTT.

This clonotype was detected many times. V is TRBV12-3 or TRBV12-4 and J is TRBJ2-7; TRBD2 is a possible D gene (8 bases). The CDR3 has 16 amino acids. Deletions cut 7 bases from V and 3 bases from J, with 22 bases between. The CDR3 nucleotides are TGTGCCAGCAACCTAGGGGGCGGGAGGATAGTCTACGAGCAGTACTTC. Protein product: CASNLGGGRIVYEQYF.

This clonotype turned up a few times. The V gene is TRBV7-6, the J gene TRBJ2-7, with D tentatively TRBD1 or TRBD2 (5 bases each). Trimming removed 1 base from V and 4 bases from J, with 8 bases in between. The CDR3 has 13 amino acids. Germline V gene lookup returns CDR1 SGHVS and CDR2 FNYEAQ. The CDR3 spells CASSLGDGYEQYF. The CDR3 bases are TGTGCCAGCAGCTTAGGGGACGGGTACGAGCAGTACTTC.

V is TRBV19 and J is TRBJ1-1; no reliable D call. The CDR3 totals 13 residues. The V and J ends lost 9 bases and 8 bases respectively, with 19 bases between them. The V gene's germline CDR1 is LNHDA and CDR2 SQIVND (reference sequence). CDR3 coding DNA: TGTGCCAGCAATGTGGGTTTTCAGACGGAAGCTTTCTTT. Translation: CASNVGFQTEAFF.

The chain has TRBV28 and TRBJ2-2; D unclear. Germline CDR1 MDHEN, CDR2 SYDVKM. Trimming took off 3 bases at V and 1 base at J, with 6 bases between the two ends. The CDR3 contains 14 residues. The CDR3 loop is CASSLMRNTGELFF. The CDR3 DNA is TGTGCCAGCAGTTTGATGAGGAACACCGGGGAGCTGTTTTTT.

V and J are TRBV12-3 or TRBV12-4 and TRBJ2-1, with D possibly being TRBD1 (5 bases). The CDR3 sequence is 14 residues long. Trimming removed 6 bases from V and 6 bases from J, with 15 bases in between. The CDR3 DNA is TGTGCCAGCAGCAAAGGGGCGCCTCCCAATGAGCAGTTCTTC. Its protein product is CASSKGAPPNEQFF.

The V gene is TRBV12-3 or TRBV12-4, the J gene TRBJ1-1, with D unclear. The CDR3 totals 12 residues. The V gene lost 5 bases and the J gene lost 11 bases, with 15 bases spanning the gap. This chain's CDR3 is CASSPSGPFAFF. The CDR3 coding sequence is TGTGCCAGCAGTCCGTCCGGGCCTTTTGCTTTCTTT.

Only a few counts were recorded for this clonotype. Written as DNA, the CDR3 is TGCAGTGCAACGACTAGCGGGTCCGTCTCCTACAATGAGCAGTTCTTC. It encodes CSATTSGSVSYNEQFF. The chain employs TRBV20-1 and TRBJ2-1; 10 bases match TRBD2. The CDR3 is made up of 16 amino acids. Germline CDR1 and CDR2: DFQATT and SNEGSKA (reference sequence). J lost 0 bases, V lost 6 bases, and 8 bases had no gene match.

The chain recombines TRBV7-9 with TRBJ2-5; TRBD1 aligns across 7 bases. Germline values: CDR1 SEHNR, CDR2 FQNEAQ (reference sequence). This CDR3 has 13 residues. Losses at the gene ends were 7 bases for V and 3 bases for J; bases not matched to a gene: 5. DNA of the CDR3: TGTGCCAGCACCTGGACAGGTGAAGAGACCCAGTACTTC. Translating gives CASTWTGEETQYF.

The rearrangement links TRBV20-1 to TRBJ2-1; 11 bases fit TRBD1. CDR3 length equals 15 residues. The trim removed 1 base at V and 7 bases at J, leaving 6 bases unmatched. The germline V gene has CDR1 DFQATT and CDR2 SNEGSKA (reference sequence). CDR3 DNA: TGCAGTGCTAGAGCACCGGGACAGGGGGGGAATGAGCAGTTCTTC. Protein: CSARAPGQGGNEQFF.

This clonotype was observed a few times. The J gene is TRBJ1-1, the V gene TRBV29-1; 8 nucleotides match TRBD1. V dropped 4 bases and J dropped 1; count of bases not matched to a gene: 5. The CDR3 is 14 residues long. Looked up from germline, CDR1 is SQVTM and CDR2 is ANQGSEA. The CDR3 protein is CSVVWTGRNTEAFF. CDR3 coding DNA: TGCAGCGTTGTGTGGACAGGGAGGAACACTGAAGCTTTCTTT. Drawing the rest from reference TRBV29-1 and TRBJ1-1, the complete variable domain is SAVISQKPSRDICQRGTSLTIQCQVDSQVTMMFWYRQQPGQSLTLIATANQGSEATYESGFVIDKFPISRPNLTFSTLTVSNMSPEDSSIYLCSVVWTGRNTEAFFGQGTRLTVV.

The CDR3 DNA is TGCAGCGGTACACAGGGGTCGGGAAACACCATATATTTT. Translation: CSGTQGSGNTIYF. The chain links TRBV20-1 to TRBJ1-3, with 7 bases identical to TRBD1. Per germline, CDR1 DFQATT and CDR2 SNEGSKA (reference sequence). The CDR3 length is 13 residues.

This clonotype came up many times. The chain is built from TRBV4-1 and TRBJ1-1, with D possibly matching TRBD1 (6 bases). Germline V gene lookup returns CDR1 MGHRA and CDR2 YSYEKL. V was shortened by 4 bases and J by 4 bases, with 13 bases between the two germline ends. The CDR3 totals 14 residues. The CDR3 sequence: CASSPLWGATEAFF. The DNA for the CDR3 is TGCGCCAGCAGCCCTCTTTGGGGGGCCACTGAAGCTTTCTTT.

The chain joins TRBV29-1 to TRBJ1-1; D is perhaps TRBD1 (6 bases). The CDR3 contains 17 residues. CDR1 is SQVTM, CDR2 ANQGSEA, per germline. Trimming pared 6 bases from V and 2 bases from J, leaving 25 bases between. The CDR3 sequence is CSVPTVLGGGHNTEAFF. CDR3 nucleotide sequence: TGCAGCGTCCCGACCGTACTCGGAGGGGGGCACAACACTGAAGCTTTCTTT.

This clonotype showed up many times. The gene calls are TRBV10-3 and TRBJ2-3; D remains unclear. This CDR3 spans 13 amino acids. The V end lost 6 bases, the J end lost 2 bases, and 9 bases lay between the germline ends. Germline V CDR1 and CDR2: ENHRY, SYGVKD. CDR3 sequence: CAISEQSTDTQYF. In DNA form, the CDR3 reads TGTGCCATCAGCGAGCAGTCCACAGATACGCAGTATTTT.

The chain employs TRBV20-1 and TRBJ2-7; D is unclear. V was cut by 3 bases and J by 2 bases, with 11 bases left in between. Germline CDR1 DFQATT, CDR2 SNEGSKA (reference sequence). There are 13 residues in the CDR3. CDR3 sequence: CSARSVSTYEQYV. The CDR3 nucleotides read TGCAGTGCTAGGAGCGTGTCTACCTACGAGCAGTACGTC.

The CDR3, as DNA: TGTGCCACCAGTGACGACGTTGGAAACACCATATATTTT. Translated: CATSDDVGNTIYF. The chain couples TRBV24-1 to TRBJ1-3; D not resolved. V was trimmed by 4 bases and J by 3 bases, leaving 6 bases between them. From germline, CDR1 is KGHDR and CDR2 SFDVKD. CDR3 length: 13 residues.

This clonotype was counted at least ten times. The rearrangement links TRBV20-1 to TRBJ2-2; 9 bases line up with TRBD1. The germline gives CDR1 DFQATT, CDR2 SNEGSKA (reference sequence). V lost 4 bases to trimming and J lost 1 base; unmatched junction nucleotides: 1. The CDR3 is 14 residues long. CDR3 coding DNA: TGCAGTGCTACGGACAGGGGGAACACCGGGGAGCTGTTTTTT. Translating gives CSATDRGNTGELFF.

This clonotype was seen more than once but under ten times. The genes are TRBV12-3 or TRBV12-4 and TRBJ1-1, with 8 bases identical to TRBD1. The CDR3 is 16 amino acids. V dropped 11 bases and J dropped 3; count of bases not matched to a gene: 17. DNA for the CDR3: TGTGCCGTACAAACGATCGACAGGGGAGGCGACACTGAAGCTTTCTTT. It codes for CAVQTIDRGGDTEAFF.